The 27 T cell receptor beta chains below all came from one sample that was sequenced in a study of blood T cell repertoires in COVID-19. The data were produced by immunoSEQ multiplex PCR, yet TCRdb's version contains in-frame clones alone and is incomplete. The sample holds around 380,000 clones, roughly 86% seen once. The sequencing input was PBMCs or T cells enriched from blood (not recorded which). The receptors here all came from a man aged 25 to 40 who had recovered from COVID-19.

In the case of this clone: This sample includes further DNA sequences coding for the same CDR3. The chain couples TRBV7-8 to TRBJ2-5; 11 positions match TRBD2. The germline V gene has CDR1 SGHVS and CDR2 FQNEAQ. Trimming cost V 5 bases and J 2 bases; bases outside gene matches: 4. The CDR3 sequence is 15 residues long. The CDR3 region has the DNA TGTGCCAGCAGCGCTACTAGCGGGGGACAAGAGACCCAGTACTTC. Translation: CASSATSGGQETQYF. The complete variable domain, with remaining parts taken from reference TRBV7-8 and TRBJ2-5, reads GAGVSQSPRYKVAKRGQDVALRCDPISGHVSLFWYQQALGQGPEFLTYFQNEAQLDKSGLPSDRFFAERPEGSVSTLKIQRTQQEDSAVYLCASSATSGGQETQYFGPGTRLLVL.

The V call is TRBV6-5, the J call TRBJ2-2; no firm D call. The CDR3 is made up of 14 amino acids. With 0 bases removed from V and 6 bases from J, the gap between germline ends came to 8 bases. The germline gives CDR1 MNHEY, CDR2 SVGAGI. The CDR3 sequence is CASSYSGLAGELFF. CDR3 nucleotides: TGTGCCAGCAGTTACTCGGGCCTGGCCGGGGAGCTGTTTTTT.

The chain is built from TRBV9 and TRBJ2-7, with D perhaps matching TRBD1 (5 bases). The CDR3 spans 15 residues. Looked up from germline, CDR1 is SGDLS and CDR2 is YYNGEE. The V gene lost 0 bases and the J gene lost 4 bases, with 14 bases spanning the gap. CDR3 nucleotides: TGTGCCAGCAGCGTAGGGGCAGGGCCCGGGTACGAGCAGTACTTC. Protein sequence: CASSVGAGPGYEQYF.

The CDR3 reads CAISDPNMESAFF. As DNA, the CDR3 is TGTGCCATCAGTGACCCAAACATGGAGTCGGCTTTCTTT. The rearrangement links TRBV10-3 to TRBJ1-1; D ambiguous. V lost 3 bases and J lost 11, with 16 bases in between. The CDR3 has 13 residues. Germline V lookup: CDR1 ENHRY, CDR2 SYGVKD.

The chain has TRBV9 and TRBJ1-2; D unclear. The CDR3 consists of 15 residues. Germline V CDR1 and CDR2: SGDLS, YYNGEE. Between the trimmed V and J ends, which lost 4 bases and 0 bases, there was a span of 13 bases. CDR3 in amino acids: CASSPGTGANYGYTF. The CDR3 region has the DNA TGTGCCAGCAGCCCCGGAACTGGAGCTAACTATGGCTACACCTTC.

This clone is a singleton in its sample. This chain links TRBV5-6 with TRBJ1-1; the D gene is possibly TRBD1 (6 bases). Trimming removed 4 bases at V and 1 base at J, with 11 bases between. Per the germline V gene, CDR1 is SGHDT and CDR2 is YYEEEE. CDR3 size: 14 residues. CDR3 amino acids: CASSIPTGNTEAFF. The CDR3 DNA follows: TGTGCCAGCAGCATACCGACAGGGAACACTGAAGCTTTCTTT.

The chain links TRBV7-8 to TRBJ2-5, with 12 bases matching TRBD2. The junction had 9 bases not matched to a gene; V was cut back by 2 bases and J by 5 bases. Per the germline V gene, CDR1 is SGHVS and CDR2 is FQNEAQ. The CDR3 extends over 17 amino acids. CDR3 DNA sequence: TGTGCCAGCAGCTTATGGAGACTAGCGGGGGCGGGTGAGACCCAGTACTTC. Residues: CASSLWRLAGAGETQYF. Using reference TRBV7-8 and TRBJ2-5 for the parts outside the CDR3, the full variable domain is GAGVSQSPRYKVAKRGQDVALRCDPISGHVSLFWYQQALGQGPEFLTYFQNEAQLDKSGLPSDRFFAERPEGSVSTLKIQRTQQEDSAVYLCASSLWRLAGAGETQYFGPGTRLLVL.

This clone has ten or more counts. The chain has TRBV19 and TRBJ2-7, with TRBD2 identical over 7 bases. V dropped 1 base and J dropped 8; count of bases not matched to a gene: 8. The CDR3 runs 14 residues. Germline CDR1 and CDR2: LNHDA and SQIVND (reference sequence). The CDR3 here is CASSIGLGGAQQYF. CDR3 sequence (DNA): TGTGCCAGTAGTATAGGGTTGGGAGGGGCTCAGCAGTACTTC.

This chain connects TRBV6-6 to TRBJ1-3; weak D call: TRBD1 (6 bases). In germline, CDR1 is MNHNY, CDR2 SVGAGI (reference sequence). The V gene lost 6 bases and the J gene lost 2 bases, with 14 bases spanning the gap. The CDR3 has 15 amino acids. The chain's CDR3 is CASRDRLEAGNTIYF. The CDR3 nucleotides are TGTGCCAGCAGAGACAGGTTGGAGGCTGGAAACACCATATATTTT.

The J gene is TRBJ1-2, the V gene TRBV7-2; 9 positions match TRBD1. The CDR3 consists of 15 residues. The V gene's germline CDR1 is SGHTA and CDR2 FQGNSA. J lost 5 bases, V lost 6 bases, and 10 bases had no gene match. This CDR3 reads CASSYWTGQGYGYTF. Written as DNA, the CDR3 is TGTGCCAGCAGTTATTGGACTGGACAGGGGTATGGCTACACCTTC.

V gene TRBV2 combines with J gene TRBJ1-1, with D hard to call. V was cut by 0 bases and J by 0 bases, with 5 bases left in between. The CDR3 runs 14 residues. Looked up from germline, CDR1 is SNHLY and CDR2 is FYNNEI. This CDR3 reads CASSEALMNTEAFF. Here the CDR3 DNA reads TGTGCCAGCAGTGAAGCCCTAATGAACACTGAAGCTTTCTTT.

On this clone itself: One end of the junction varies from germline; a read error may be responsible. This chain links TRBV7-9 with TRBJ1-2; D perhaps matches TRBD1 (5 bases). The CDR3 runs to 9 residues. From germline, CDR1 is SEHNR and CDR2 FQNEAQ (reference sequence). The CDR3 loop is CASSPWTPF. The CDR3 nucleotides read TGTGCCAGCAGCCCCTGGACACCCTTC.

The chain is built from TRBV28 and TRBJ1-1, with TRBD1 identical over 9 bases. The CDR3 runs to 16 residues. Germline lookup yields CDR1 MDHEN and CDR2 SYDVKM. The J segment lost 0 bases and the V segment lost 1 base, leaving 3 bases of the junction unmatched. This CDR3 reads CASSLLGTGLNTEAFF. The DNA of the CDR3 is TGTGCCAGCAGTTTATTAGGGACAGGGCTGAACACTGAAGCTTTCTTT. Full variable domain (outside the CDR3, taken from reference TRBV28 and TRBJ1-1): DVKVTQSSRYLVKRTGEKVFLECVQDMDHENMFWYRQDPGLGLRLIYFSYDVKMKEKGDIPEGYSVSREKKERFSLILESASTNQTSMYLCASSLLGTGLNTEAFFGQGTRLTVV.

This chain joins TRBV6-5 and TRBJ1-2; D gene unclear. Germline CDR1 MNHEY, CDR2 SVGAGI. The CDR3 spans 15 residues. V lost 6 bases, J lost 2 bases, and 16 bases lay in between. The CDR3 reads CASRHLLGQNYGYTF. As DNA, the CDR3 is TGTGCCAGCAGACACCTCCTTGGGCAGAACTATGGCTACACCTTC.

The J gene is TRBJ1-5, the V gene TRBV7-9, with TRBD1 identical over 8 bases. The germline gives CDR1 SEHNR, CDR2 FQNEAQ (reference sequence). With 1 base clipped from V and 9 bases from J, the junction kept 5 bases outside the gene matches. The CDR3 runs 14 residues. For the CDR3, the DNA is TGTGCCAGCAGCTTAGGTTGGGGGACAGGGCCCCAGCATTTT. Translation gives CASSLGWGTGPQHF.

The J gene is TRBJ2-3, the V gene TRBV3-1 (or the pseudogene TRBV3-2); TRBD2 matches at 9 bases. CDR3 length: 20 amino acids. The germline gives CDR1 LGHDT, CDR2 YNNKEL (reference sequence). The junction had 15 bases not matched to a gene; V was cut back by 0 bases and J by 2 bases. The CDR3 spells CASSQEGSGGPPYLTDTQYF. DNA of the CDR3: TGTGCCAGCAGCCAAGAAGGCAGCGGGGGGCCCCCGTACCTCACAGATACGCAGTATTTT.

Here the CDR3 reads CASSVDRADQPQHF. The CDR3 region has the DNA TGTGCCAGCAGCGTGGACAGGGCGGATCAGCCCCAGCATTTT. V gene TRBV6-5 combines with J gene TRBJ1-5; 8 positions agree with TRBD1. The trim removed 6 bases at V and 5 bases at J, leaving 6 bases unmatched. Germline V gives CDR1 MNHEY, CDR2 SVGAGI. This CDR3 region has 14 residues.

V usage is TRBV19 and J usage is TRBJ1-6; TRBD1 aligns across 7 bases. Germline V gene data show CDR1 as LNHDA and CDR2 as SQIVND (reference sequence). V was pared by 0 bases and J by 3 bases, with 8 bases of the junction left unmatched. CDR3 length equals 18 residues. The CDR3 protein is CASSIEYRWDSYNSPLHF. CDR3 nucleotide sequence: TGTGCCAGTAGTATAGAGTATCGGTGGGACAGCTATAATTCACCCCTCCACTTT.

The rearrangement joins TRBV3-1 (or the pseudogene TRBV3-2) to TRBJ1-2; D is undetermined. The CDR3 contains 14 residues. Germline loops: CDR1 LGHDT, CDR2 YNNKEL (reference sequence). V gave up 4 bases and J gave up 4 bases, with 13 bases separating them. For the CDR3, the DNA is TGTGCCAGCAGCCCACAGACAAACTCCTATGGCTACACCTTC. This encodes CASSPQTNSYGYTF.

The chain employs TRBV7-9 and TRBJ1-1, with D possibly being TRBD1 (5 bases). The germline V gene encodes CDR1 SEHNR and CDR2 FQNEAQ (reference sequence). Trimming took off 3 bases at V and 10 bases at J, with 12 bases between the two ends. CDR3 length equals 12 residues. This CDR3 reads CASSFFGQGAFF. The CDR3, as DNA: TGTGCCAGCAGCTTTTTTGGCCAGGGAGCTTTCTTT. Together with reference TRBV7-9 and TRBJ1-1, the CDR3 gives the full variable domain: DTGVSQNPRHKITKRGQNVTFRCDPISEHNRLYWYRQTLGQGPEFLTYFQNEAQLEKSRLLSDRFSAERPKGSFSTLEIQRTEQGDSAMYLCASSFFGQGAFFGQGTRLTVV.

The V and J genes are TRBV25-1 and TRBJ2-5; TRBD2 matches at 7 bases. Germline CDR1 is MGHDK and CDR2 is SYGVNS. Unmatched junction bases numbered 2, after V lost 1 base and J lost 9 bases. The CDR3 covers 12 residues. CDR3 sequence (DNA): TGTGCCAGCAGTGAATCGGGGGGATCCCAGTACTTC. Its protein is CASSESGGSQYF.

V gene TRBV7-8 combines with J gene TRBJ1-5, with TRBD1 as a possible D gene (5 bases). Trimming shortened V by 4 bases and J by 3 bases, and 13 bases separated the two germline ends. CDR3 length: 15 residues. The germline CDR1 and CDR2 sequences are SGHVS and FQNEAQ. The CDR3 bases are TGTGCCAGCAGCTCTAGGGGCGGTCTCAATCAGCCCCAGCATTTT. It yields the protein CASSSRGGLNQPQHF.

The chain carries TRBV2 and TRBJ2-7; D gene unclear. The CDR3 runs 14 residues. The germline V and J ends were trimmed by 6 bases and 1 base, with 13 bases remaining between them. Per the germline V gene, CDR1 is SNHLY and CDR2 is FYNNEI. For the CDR3, the DNA is TGTGCCAGCAGGCGAACCTCGACTTCCTACGAGCAGTACTTC. This gives the protein CASRRTSTSYEQYF. Using reference TRBV2 and TRBJ2-7 for the parts outside the CDR3, the full variable domain is EPEVTQTPSHQVTQMGQEVILRCVPISNHLYFYWYRQILGQKVEFLVSFYNNEISEKSEIFDDQFSVERPDGSNFTLKIRSTKLEDSAMYFCASRRTSTSYEQYFGPGTRLTVT.

The rearrangement links TRBV25-1 to TRBJ2-5; the D gene is possibly TRBD2 (5 bases). Between the trimmed V and J ends, which lost 8 bases and 5 bases, there was a span of 12 bases. Germline V gives CDR1 MGHDK, CDR2 SYGVNS. The CDR3 has 12 amino acids. The CDR3 loop reads CASGISGETQYF. In DNA form, the CDR3 reads TGTGCCAGCGGTATTTCGGGGGAGACCCAGTACTTC.

The rearrangement links TRBV6-5 to TRBJ1-1; D remains ambiguous. V shed 0 bases and J shed 4 bases, with 9 bases lying between them. The CDR3 has 14 amino acids. Germline assignment: CDR1 MNHEY and CDR2 SVGAGI. The CDR3 is CASSYSSGPTEAFF. For the CDR3, the DNA is TGTGCCAGCAGTTACTCATCGGGTCCCACTGAAGCTTTCTTT.

This chain joins TRBV6-6 and TRBJ2-6; 7 bases match TRBD1. After removal of 5 bases from V and 4 bases from J, the junction contained 14 bases not matched to a gene. Germline assignment: CDR1 MNHNY and CDR2 SVGAGI (reference sequence). This CDR3 is built from 18 residues. CDR3 sequence reads: CASSQPGRRGSGANVLTF. CDR3 sequence (DNA): TGTGCCAGCAGTCAACCGGGACGCAGGGGGTCCGGGGCCAACGTCCTGACTTTC.

This rearrangement joins TRBV27 to TRBJ1-4; perhaps TRBD1 as D (5 bases). The CDR3 totals 15 residues. The germline V gene encodes CDR1 MNHEY and CDR2 SMNVEV (reference sequence). The V and J ends lost 5 bases and 0 bases respectively, with 10 bases between them. CDR3 DNA sequence: TGTGCCAGCAGTCCAGGACAAACAACTAATGAAAAACTGTTTTTT. This encodes CASSPGQTTNEKLFF.